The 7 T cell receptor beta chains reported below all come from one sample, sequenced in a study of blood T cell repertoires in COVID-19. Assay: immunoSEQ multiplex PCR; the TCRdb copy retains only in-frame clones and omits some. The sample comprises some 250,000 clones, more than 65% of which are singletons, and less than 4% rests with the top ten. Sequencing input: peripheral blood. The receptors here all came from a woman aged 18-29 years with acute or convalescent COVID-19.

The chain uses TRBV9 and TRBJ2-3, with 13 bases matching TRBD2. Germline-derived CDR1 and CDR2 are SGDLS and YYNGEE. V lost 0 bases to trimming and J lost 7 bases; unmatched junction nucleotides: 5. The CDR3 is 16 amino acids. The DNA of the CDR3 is TGTGCCAGCAGCGTAGATCCCGGGACTAGCGGGAATACGCAGTATTTT. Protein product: CASSVDPGTSGNTQYF.

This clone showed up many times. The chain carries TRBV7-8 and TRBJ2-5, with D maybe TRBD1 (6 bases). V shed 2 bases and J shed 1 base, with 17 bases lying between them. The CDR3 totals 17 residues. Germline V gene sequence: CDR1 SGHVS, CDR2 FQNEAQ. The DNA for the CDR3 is TGTGCCAGCAGCTTAACACCGTTTGAGGGGGTCCAAGAGACCCAGTACTTC. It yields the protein CASSLTPFEGVQETQYF.

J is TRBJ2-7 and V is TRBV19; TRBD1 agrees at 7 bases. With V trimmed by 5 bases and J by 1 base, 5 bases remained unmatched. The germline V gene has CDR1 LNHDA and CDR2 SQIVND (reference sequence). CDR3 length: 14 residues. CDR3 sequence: CASSPTGSSYEQYF. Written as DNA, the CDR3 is TGTGCCAGTAGTCCGACAGGGAGTTCCTACGAGCAGTACTTC.

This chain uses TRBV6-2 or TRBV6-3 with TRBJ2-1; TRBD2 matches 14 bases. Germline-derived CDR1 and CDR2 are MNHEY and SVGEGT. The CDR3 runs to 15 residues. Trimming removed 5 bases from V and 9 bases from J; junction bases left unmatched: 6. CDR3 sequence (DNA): TGTGCCAGCAGTGTAAGACTAGCGGGAGGGGTTGAGCAGTTCTTC. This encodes CASSVRLAGGVEQFF.

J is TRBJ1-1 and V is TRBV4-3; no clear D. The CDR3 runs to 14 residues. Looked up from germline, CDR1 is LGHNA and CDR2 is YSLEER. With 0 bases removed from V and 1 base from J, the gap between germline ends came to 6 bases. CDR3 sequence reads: CASSQDLQNTEAFF. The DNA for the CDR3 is TGCGCCAGCAGCCAAGATTTACAGAACACTGAAGCTTTCTTT.

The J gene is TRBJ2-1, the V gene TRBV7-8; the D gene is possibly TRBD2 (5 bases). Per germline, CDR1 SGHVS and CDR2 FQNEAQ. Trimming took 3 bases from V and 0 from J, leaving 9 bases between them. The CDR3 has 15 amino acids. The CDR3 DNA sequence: TGTGCCAGCAGCTTGACCCGGGGCTCCTACAATGAGCAGTTCTTC. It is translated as CASSLTRGSYNEQFF.

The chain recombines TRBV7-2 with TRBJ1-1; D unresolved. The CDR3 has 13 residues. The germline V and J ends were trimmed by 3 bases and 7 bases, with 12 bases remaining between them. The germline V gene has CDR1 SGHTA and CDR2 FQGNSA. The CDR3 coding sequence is TGTGCCAGCAGCTTCGACTGGCAGAATGAAGCTTTCTTT. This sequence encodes CASSFDWQNEAFF. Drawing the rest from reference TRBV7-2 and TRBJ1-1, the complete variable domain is GAGVSQSPSNKVTEKGKDVELRCDPISGHTALYWYRQSLGQGLEFLIYFQGNSAPDKSGLPSDRFSAERTGGSVSTLTIQRTQQEDSAVYLCASSFDWQNEAFFGQGTRLTVV.